Sequencing of this TCR beta chain was carried out in a study of T cell repertoires in cytomegalovirus infection. Study as a whole: Public TCR beta signatures marked donors with CMV infection and the matching HLA.

Only a few counts were recorded for this clonotype. V lost 3 bases and J 7 bases, leaving 9 bases between the germline ends. The CDR3 spans 13 residues. Via MiXCR, TCRdb re-called the reads, giving one row per CDR3 protein. This table holds 150,000 to 200,000 distinct CDR3 sequences, 28% found once. The sequence was obtained from a human donor in good health (CMV status not recorded). Some clones in this sample may be carry-over from other donors' samples. Sequenced material: PBMCs. V gene TRBV12-3 or TRBV12-4 combines with J gene TRBJ2-2, with D unresolved. CDR3 in DNA: TGTGCCAGCAGTTTTGGGATTCACGGGGAGCTGTTTTTT. This encodes CASSFGIHGELFF.